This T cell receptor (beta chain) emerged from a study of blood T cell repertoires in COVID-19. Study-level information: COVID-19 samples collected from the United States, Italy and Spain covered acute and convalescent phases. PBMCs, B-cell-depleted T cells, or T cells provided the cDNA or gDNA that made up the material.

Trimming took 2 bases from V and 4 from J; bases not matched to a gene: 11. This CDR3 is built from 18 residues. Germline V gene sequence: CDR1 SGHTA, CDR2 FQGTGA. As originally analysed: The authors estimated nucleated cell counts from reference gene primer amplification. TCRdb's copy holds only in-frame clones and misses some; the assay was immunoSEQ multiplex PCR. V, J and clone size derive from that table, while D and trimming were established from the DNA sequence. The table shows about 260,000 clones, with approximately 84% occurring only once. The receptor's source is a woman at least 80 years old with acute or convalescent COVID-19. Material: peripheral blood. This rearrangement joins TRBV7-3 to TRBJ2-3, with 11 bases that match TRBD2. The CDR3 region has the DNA TGTGCCAGCAGCTTAGGCGGGACTAGCGGATGGGGATCAGATACGCAGTATTTT. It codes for CASSLGGTSGWGSDTQYF.